This T cell receptor beta chain was recorded in a study of cytomegalovirus exposure and HLA in healthy donors. Study overall: In terms of ancestry, the Caucasian-associated cluster contained 81% of the approximately 400 genotyped donors. Study-level findings and limits: Several of the most significant clusters appeared linked to common viral pathogens, based on a later analysis.

The CDR3 has 16 residues. V was cut by 2 bases and J by 2 bases, with 13 bases left in between. Looked up from germline, CDR1 is SEHNR and CDR2 is FQNEAQ (reference sequence). It was with 60 Vbeta and 13 Jbeta primers that the PCR ran. The method was immunoSEQ multiplex PCR; TCRdb's version includes in-frame clones alone and lacks a portion of them. Of more than 95,000 clones listed, 81% were seen once; the top ten hold 3% to 5%. This clone came up once. Its cognate antigen is unknown. This chain links TRBV7-9 with TRBJ2-4; no firm D call. The sample was PBMCs. The receptor's source is a woman in her twenties or thirties in good health and CMV-seronegative. The CDR3 bases are TGTGCCAGCAGCTTATCGGGTGGAGTTACCAAAAACATTCAGTACTTC. Amino acid sequence: CASSLSGGVTKNIQYF.